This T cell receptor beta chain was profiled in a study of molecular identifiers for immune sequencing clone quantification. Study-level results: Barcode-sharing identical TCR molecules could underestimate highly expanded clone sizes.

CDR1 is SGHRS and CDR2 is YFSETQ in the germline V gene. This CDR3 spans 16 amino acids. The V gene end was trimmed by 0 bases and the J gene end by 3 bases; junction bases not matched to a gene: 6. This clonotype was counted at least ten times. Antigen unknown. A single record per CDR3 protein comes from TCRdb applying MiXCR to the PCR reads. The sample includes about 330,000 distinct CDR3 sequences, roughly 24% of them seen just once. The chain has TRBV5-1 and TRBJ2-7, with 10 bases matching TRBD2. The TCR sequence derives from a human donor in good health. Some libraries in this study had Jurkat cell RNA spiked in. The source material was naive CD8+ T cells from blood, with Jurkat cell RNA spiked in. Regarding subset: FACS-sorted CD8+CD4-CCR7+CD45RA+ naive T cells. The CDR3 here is CASSLVAGTSVYEQYF. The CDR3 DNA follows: TGCGCCAGCAGCTTGGTCGCCGGGACTAGCGTCTACGAGCAGTACTTC.